The following is a T cell receptor (beta chain) sequence with its context. No antigen is known for it. Only in-frame clones appear in the TCRdb table, and some are missing; sequencing was by immunoSEQ multiplex PCR. The table has 100,000 to 150,000 clones, over 75% seen once. The CDR3 length is 18 residues. CDR1 SEHNR and CDR2 FQNEAQ come from the germline V gene (reference sequence). The J segment lost 7 bases and the V segment lost 5 bases, leaving 23 bases of the junction unmatched. The sample comes from a study of cytotoxic CD8 clonotypes in ibrutinib-treated CLL. Across the whole study: The study included some 10 relapsed/refractory and more than 14 treatment-naive patients; fewer than 18 had IGHV unmutated disease.

Study observations and caveats: Once treatment began, public clonotypes, which were uncommon, contracted or stayed stable. A difference in sampling times existed between sustained-remission and progressing patients. Clonality went up at the time of ibrutinib response, stayed stable in sustained remission, and later dropped back toward its baseline level at progression.

The sequencing here drew on PBMCs, taken after 24 months of ibrutinib treatment. The clonotype originates from a human donor with chronic lymphocytic leukemia. The J gene is TRBJ2-7, the V gene TRBV7-9; 7 nucleotides line up with TRBD1. The CDR3 DNA sequence: TGTGCCAGCAGCACAACAAAACCCGAGGCAGGGGGATTATGGGAGCAGTACTTC. Protein product: CASSTTKPEAGGLWEQYF.